The T cell receptor (beta chain) under discussion was sequenced for a study of tumor and adjacent non-tumor tissue in lung cancer. This clonotype is categorized as medium-sized. Its cognate antigen is unknown. Germline CDR1 is SGHAT and CDR2 is FQNNGV. Trimming cost V 1 base and J 4 bases, with 12 bases left between them. The CDR3 has 15 residues. A modified ARM-PCR protocol with three rounds of nested PCR amplified TCRbeta. TCRdb redid the calling of the multiplex PCR reads with MiXCR, one entry per CDR3 protein. The sample carries fewer than 90,000 distinct CDR3 sequences, around three quarters recorded once. This sample's RNA came from whole unsorted tissue. Distant lung tissue was collected more than 3 cm away from the tumor edge. General study points: Shorter survival was associated with higher TCR diversity in tumors.

Sequenced sample: distant non-tumor lung tissue. The J gene is TRBJ2-3, the V gene TRBV11-2, with D perhaps matching TRBD2 (6 bases). The receptor was derived from a woman aged 45-59 years with non-small cell lung cancer. CDR3 nucleotides: TGTGCCAGCAGCTTAGGGGGGAGGTCCCCAGATACGCAGTATTTT. This sequence encodes CASSLGGRSPDTQYF.